These 11 T cell receptor beta chains came from one sample sequenced in a study of cytomegalovirus exposure and HLA in healthy donors. The PCR contained 60 Vbeta and 13 Jbeta primers. The protocol was immunoSEQ multiplex PCR, while the TCRdb copy is restricted to in-frame clones and leaves out a portion. The data show fewer than 95,000 clones, roughly 73% seen once. The sequenced material came from PBMCs. Receptors were obtained from a woman aged 35 to 49 in good health and CMV-seropositive.

The J gene is TRBJ2-2, the V gene TRBV5-6; TRBD1 aligns across 7 bases. The J segment lost 6 bases and the V segment lost 0 bases, leaving 2 bases of the junction unmatched. CDR1 and CDR2 from the germline V gene are SGHDT and YYEEEE. The CDR3 totals 14 residues. DNA for the CDR3: TGTGCCAGCAGCTTGGGACAGGGTGCCGGGGAGCTGTTTTTT. Protein: CASSLGQGAGELFF.

This chain joins TRBV5-6 and TRBJ1-2; a weak D match, TRBD1 (6 bases). The CDR3 spans 13 residues. Trimming stripped 4 bases from V and 7 bases from J, with 14 bases between. In germline, CDR1 is SGHDT, CDR2 YYEEEE. CDR3 residues: CASSLWGGTGYTF. For the CDR3, the DNA is TGTGCCAGCAGCCTCTGGGGGGGCACTGGCTACACCTTC.

This clone was seen more than once but under ten times. The chain combines TRBV27 with TRBJ1-1, with TRBD1 matching over 8 bases. CDR3 length: 14 amino acids. With V trimmed by 0 bases and J by 10 bases, 7 bases remained unmatched. CDR1 is MNHEY, CDR2 SMNVEV, per germline (reference sequence). The CDR3 nucleotides are TGTGCCAGCAGTTTATCGAGACAGGGGATTGGAGCTTTCTTT. It is translated as CASSLSRQGIGAFF.

J is TRBJ2-7 and V is TRBV5-6; 9 bases fit TRBD1. The CDR3 has 14 residues. V lost 3 bases, J lost 2 bases, and 3 bases stayed unmatched. The germline gives CDR1 SGHDT, CDR2 YYEEEE. CDR3 residues: CASSWTGEAYEQYF. The CDR3 DNA reads TGTGCCAGCAGCTGGACAGGGGAGGCCTACGAGCAGTACTTC.

This clone was detected once. The V gene is TRBV6-6, the J gene TRBJ2-1, with a possible D match to TRBD2 (6 bases). Germline V gene lookup returns CDR1 MNHNY and CDR2 SVGAGI (reference sequence). V was shortened by 8 bases and J by 8 bases, with 16 bases between the two germline ends. The CDR3 runs 13 residues. The CDR3 DNA follows: TGTGCCAGCGCGAGGACTACCAGGGATGAGCAGTTCTTC. The encoded protein is CASARTTRDEQFF.

J is TRBJ1-1 and V is TRBV5-1, with a possible D match to TRBD1 (5 bases). Germline loops: CDR1 SGHRS, CDR2 YFSETQ. The CDR3 contains 15 residues. Trimming removed 4 bases at V and 4 bases at J, with 17 bases between. The chain's CDR3 is CASSPSSGGGTEAFF. CDR3 nucleotides: TGCGCCAGCAGCCCCTCCTCGGGGGGTGGCACTGAAGCTTTCTTT.

This clone has just one count. V gene TRBV30 combines with J gene TRBJ2-1, with 8 nucleotides matching TRBD1. Germline values: CDR1 GTSNPN, CDR2 SVGIG (reference sequence). The CDR3 loop spans 14 amino acids. The V segment lost 3 bases and the J segment 2 bases; nucleotides outside the gene matches: 3. CDR3 protein: CAWSGQGPYNEQFF. The CDR3 DNA follows: TGTGCCTGGAGCGGACAGGGCCCCTACAATGAGCAGTTCTTC.

The gene calls are TRBV19 and TRBJ1-6; D may be TRBD1 (5 bases). This CDR3 is built from 13 residues. Germline lookup yields CDR1 LNHDA and CDR2 SQIVND (reference sequence). The V gene lost 3 bases and the J gene lost 8 bases, with 8 bases spanning the gap. The CDR3 spells CASSIRGDSPLHF. DNA for the CDR3: TGTGCCAGTAGTATCCGGGGGGATTCACCCCTCCACTTT.

J is TRBJ2-3 and V is TRBV4-2, with 12 bases lining up with TRBD2. V lost 2 bases, J lost 4 bases, and 7 bases stayed unmatched. CDR1 and CDR2 from the germline V gene are LGHNA and YNFKEQ. The CDR3 runs to 17 residues. The DNA for the CDR3 is TGTGCCAGCAGCCAAACTAGGACTAGCGGGGTTTCAGATACGCAGTATTTT. Its translation: CASSQTRTSGVSDTQYF.

Concerning this clone itself: At one of its ends the junction is not consistent with the germline gene, which may arise from a read error. This CDR3 is CASSEAYRGSNQPQHF. CDR3 in DNA: TGTGCCAGCAGTGAAGCTTATAGGGGGAGCAACCAGCCCCAGCATTTT. J is TRBJ1-5 and V is TRBV6-1; tentatively, D is TRBD1 (6 bases). There are 16 residues in the CDR3. Germline CDR1 is MNHNS and CDR2 is SASEGT.

This clone was seen just once. V is TRBV27 and J is TRBJ1-3; D unclear. Germline CDR1 is MNHEY and CDR2 is SMNVEV (reference sequence). V was trimmed by 5 bases and J by 0 bases, leaving 14 bases between them. This CDR3 comprises 16 residues. The chain's CDR3 is CASSTGVTSSGNTIYF. CDR3 DNA sequence: TGTGCCAGCAGTACCGGGGTCACGAGCTCTGGAAACACCATATATTTT.